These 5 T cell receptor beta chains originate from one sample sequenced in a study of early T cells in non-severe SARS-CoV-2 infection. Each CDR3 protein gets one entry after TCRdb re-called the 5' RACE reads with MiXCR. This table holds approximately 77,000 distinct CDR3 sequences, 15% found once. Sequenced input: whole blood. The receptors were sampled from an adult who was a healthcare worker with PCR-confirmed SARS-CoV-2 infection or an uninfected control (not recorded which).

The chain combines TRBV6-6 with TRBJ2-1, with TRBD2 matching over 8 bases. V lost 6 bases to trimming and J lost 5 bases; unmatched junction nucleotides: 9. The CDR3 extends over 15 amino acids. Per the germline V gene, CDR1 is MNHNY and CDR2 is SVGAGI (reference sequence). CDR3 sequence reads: CASSLTGGANNEQFF. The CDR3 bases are TGTGCCAGCAGCCTAACCGGGGGGGCCAACAATGAGCAGTTCTTC.

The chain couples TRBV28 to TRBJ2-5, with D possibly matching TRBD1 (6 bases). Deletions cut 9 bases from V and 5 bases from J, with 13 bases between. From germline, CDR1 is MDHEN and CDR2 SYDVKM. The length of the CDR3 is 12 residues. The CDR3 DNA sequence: TGTGCCAGTACAGGGCCGGAGGAGACCCAGTACTTC. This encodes CASTGPEETQYF.

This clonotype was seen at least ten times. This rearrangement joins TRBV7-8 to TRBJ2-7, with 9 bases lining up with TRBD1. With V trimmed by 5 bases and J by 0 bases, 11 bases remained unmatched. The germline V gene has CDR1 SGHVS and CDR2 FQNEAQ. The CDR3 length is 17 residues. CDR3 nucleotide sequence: TGTGCCAGCAGCCCCACGACCGGGACAGGGAGCTCCTACGAGCAGTACTTC. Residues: CASSPTTGTGSSYEQYF.

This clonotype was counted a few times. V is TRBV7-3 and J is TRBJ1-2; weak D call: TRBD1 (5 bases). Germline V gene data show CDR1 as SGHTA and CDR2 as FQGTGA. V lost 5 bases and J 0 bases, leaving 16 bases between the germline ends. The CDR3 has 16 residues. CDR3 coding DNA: TGTGCCAGCAGCCTTCACGGACCAGGGCCTAACTATGGCTACACCTTC. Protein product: CASSLHGPGPNYGYTF.

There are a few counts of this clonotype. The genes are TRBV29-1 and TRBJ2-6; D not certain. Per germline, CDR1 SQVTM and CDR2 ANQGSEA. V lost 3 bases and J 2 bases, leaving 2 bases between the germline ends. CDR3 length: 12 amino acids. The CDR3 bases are TGCAGCGTTGATACTGGGGCCAACGTCCTGACTTTC. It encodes CSVDTGANVLTF.